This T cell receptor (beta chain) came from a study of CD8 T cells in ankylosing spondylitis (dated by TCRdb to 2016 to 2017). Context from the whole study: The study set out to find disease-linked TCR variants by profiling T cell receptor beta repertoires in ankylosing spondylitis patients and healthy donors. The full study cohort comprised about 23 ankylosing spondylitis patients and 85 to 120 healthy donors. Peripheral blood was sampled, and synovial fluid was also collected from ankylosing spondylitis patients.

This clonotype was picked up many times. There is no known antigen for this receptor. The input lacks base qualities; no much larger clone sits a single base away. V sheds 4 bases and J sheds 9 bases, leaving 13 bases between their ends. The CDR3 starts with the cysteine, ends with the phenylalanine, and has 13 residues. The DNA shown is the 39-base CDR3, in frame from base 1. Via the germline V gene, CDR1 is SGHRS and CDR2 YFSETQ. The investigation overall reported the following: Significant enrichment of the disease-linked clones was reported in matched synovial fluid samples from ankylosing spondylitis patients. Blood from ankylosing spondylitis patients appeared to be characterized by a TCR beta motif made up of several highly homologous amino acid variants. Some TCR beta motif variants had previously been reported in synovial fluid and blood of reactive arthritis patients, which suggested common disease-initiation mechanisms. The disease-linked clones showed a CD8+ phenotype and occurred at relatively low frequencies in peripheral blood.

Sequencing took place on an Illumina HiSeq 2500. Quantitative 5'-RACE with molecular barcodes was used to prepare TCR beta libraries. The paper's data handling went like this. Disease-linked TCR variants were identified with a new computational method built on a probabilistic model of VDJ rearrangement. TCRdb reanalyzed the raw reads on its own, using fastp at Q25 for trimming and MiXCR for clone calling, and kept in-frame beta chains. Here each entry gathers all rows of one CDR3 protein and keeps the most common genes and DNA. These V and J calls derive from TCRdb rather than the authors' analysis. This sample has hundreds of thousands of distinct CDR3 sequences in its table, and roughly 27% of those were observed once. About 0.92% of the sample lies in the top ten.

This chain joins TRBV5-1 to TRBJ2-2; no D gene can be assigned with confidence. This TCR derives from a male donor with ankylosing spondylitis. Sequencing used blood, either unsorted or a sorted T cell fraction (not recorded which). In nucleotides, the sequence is TGCGCCAGCAGCCTAGACCTGATGCGGGAGCTGTTTTTT. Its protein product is CASSLDLMRELFF.